This paragraph covers one T cell receptor beta chain sequence. Its specificity is not known. The sample belongs to a study of cytomegalovirus exposure and HLA in healthy donors. Study information: Early released data comprised about 90 million unique TCRs from HLA-typed donors.

Each donor's status was that of a healthy bone marrow donor. Study-wide results and limits: Among donors in an Asian-associated ancestry cluster, a later analysis reportedly found fewer N-insertions than the roughly 610-donor mean. In most subjects, TCR beta sequences reportedly gave accurate predictions of HLA-A and HLA-B alleles.

PCR involved 60 Vbeta and 13 Jbeta primers. Sequencing was performed with immunoSEQ multiplex PCR; in TCRdb, only in-frame clones are kept and a portion is missing. This table holds nearly 110,000 clones, about 64% found once. CDR3 length: 14 residues. Trimming stripped 7 bases from V and 11 bases from J, with 18 bases between. The germline V gene has CDR1 MDHEN and CDR2 SYDVKM. This TCR was recovered from a female donor in good health and CMV-seronegative. Sequencing used PBMCs. This chain links TRBV28 with TRBJ1-6, with D perhaps TRBD1 (5 bases). CDR3 amino acids: CASNPQRGGPPLHF. The CDR3 coding sequence is TGTGCCAGCAACCCTCAACGCGGGGGTCCACCCCTCCACTTT.